This T cell receptor beta chain was observed in a study of regulatory T cells in long-lasting Graves disease. The time point here: newly diagnosed GD, antithyroid drugs for less than 3 months. PBMC RNA was the source of the TCR library. The authors diagnosed Graves' disease using American Thyroid Association guidelines. Investigators prepared the TCR beta libraries by applying iRepertoire HTBI primers and Arm-PCR of CDR3 regions. TCRdb analysed the multiplex PCR reads with MiXCR anew, one entry per CDR3 protein. The sample records about 430,000 distinct CDR3 sequences, about 15% being singletons. The CDR3 runs 15 residues. Trimming left V 2 bases short and J 1 base short, with 10 bases between. In germline, CDR1 is SGHRS, CDR2 YFSETQ. This clonotype was seen many times. This sample was shared with a second study, whose subject was T cells in Graves' hyperthyroidism and ophthalmopathy.

Sequencing was performed on peripheral blood mononuclear cells (PBMCs), taken at new diagnosis, from a patient treated with antithyroid drugs. The origin of this receptor is a woman in her 40s with Graves disease. The chain is built from TRBV5-1 and TRBJ2-1; D gene uncertain. The CDR3 region has the DNA TGCGCCAGCAGCTTCGTTAGCCCATCCTACAATGAGCAGTTCTTC. This sequence encodes CASSFVSPSYNEQFF.